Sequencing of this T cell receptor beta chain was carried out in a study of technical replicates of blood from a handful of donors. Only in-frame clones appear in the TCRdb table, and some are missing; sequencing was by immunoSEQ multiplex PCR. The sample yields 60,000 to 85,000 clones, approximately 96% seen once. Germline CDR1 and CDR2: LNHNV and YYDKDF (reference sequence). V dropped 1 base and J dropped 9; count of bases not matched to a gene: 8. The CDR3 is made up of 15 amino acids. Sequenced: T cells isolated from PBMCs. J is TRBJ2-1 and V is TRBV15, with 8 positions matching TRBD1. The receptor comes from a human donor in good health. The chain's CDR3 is CATSRAGTGDGEQFF. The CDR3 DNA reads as TGTGCCACCAGCAGAGCCGGGACAGGCGACGGTGAGCAGTTCTTC.